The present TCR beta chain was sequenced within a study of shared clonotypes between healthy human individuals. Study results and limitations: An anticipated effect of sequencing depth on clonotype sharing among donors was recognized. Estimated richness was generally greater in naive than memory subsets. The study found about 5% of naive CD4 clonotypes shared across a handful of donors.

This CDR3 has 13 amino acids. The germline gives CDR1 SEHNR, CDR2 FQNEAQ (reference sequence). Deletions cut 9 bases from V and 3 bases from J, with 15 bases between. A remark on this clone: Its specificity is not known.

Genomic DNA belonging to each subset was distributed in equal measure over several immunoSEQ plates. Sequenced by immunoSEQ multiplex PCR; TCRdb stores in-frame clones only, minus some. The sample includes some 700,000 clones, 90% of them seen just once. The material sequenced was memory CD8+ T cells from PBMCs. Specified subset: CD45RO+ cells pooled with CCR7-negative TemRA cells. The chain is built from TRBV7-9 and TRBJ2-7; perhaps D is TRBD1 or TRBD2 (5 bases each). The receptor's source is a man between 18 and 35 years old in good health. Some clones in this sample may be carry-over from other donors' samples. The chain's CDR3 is CASSPGTLYEQYF. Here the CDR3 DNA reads TGTGCCAGTTCTCCCGGGACCCTCTACGAGCAGTACTTC.